The TCR beta chain under discussion was sequenced for a study of T cell responses to AZD1222 COVID-19 vaccine. Clones were sequenced by immunoSEQ multiplex PCR, and TCRdb holds only the in-frame ones, with some missing. The table lists roughly 120,000 clones, just under 95% of them singletons. Comments on this clone: Antigen: not known.

This CDR3 contains 15 residues. Study-wide points: None of the repertoires were sampled until the peak T cell response had passed. Nearly half of spike-specific TCRs reportedly go after variant regions that carry no mutations. The breadth and depth of Spike-specific TCRs increased once two AZD1222 doses had been given.

The TCR sequence derives from an adult in good health. The chain links TRBV21-1 to TRBJ1-3. TRBV21-1 is listed as a pseudogene. Here the sequenced sample was peripheral blood, taken on day 0 of AZD1222 vaccination. For the CDR3, the DNA is TGTGCCAGCAGCAAATTAGGAGGGGCTGGAAACACCATATATTTT. It yields the protein CASSKLGGAGNTIYF.